Listed below are T cell receptor beta chains from one sample, sequenced in a study of T-cell memory formation after mild COVID-19. TCRdb reanalysed the 5' RACE reads using MiXCR and keeps one entry per CDR3 protein. Among about 620,000 distinct CDR3 sequences listed, more than 15% were seen once. Sequenced input: PBMCs or a T cell subset sorted from them (not recorded which). These receptors all come from an adult woman who had mild COVID-19 (a few samples of this study predate the infection). Cell type and time point are not known. Each CDR3 is given with its conserved first and last residue. Rows give clone size only sometimes, using once, few, many, or a class for an expanded clone.

TRBV12-3/TRBV12-4	TRBJ1-2	few	CASSVTQTAVYGYTF
TRBV15	TRBJ2-5	few	CATSRGGSGSGETQYF
TRBV5-4	TRBJ2-1	-	CASSLDSGVNEQFF
TRBV6-4	TRBJ2-1	few	CASSAGLAGNNEQFF
TRBV6-5	TRBJ2-3	-	CASSYTRVDTQYF
TRBV19	TRBJ2-1	-	CASRVLGTDEQFF
TRBV7-8	TRBJ2-5	-	CASSPRTGIRETQYF
TRBV7-9	TRBJ2-3	few	CASSPGTIFTDTQYF
TRBV6-2/TRBV6-3	TRBJ2-3	few	CASSAPGGADTQYF
TRBV19	TRBJ1-5	few	CASSIGGDYQPQHF
TRBV12-3/TRBV12-4	TRBJ1-5	few	CASRHHRGRNQPQHF
TRBV24-1	TRBJ1-1	-	CATRSTGTTEAFF
TRBV10-3	TRBJ2-7	-	CAISEPGTGTYEQYF
TRBV24-1	TRBJ2-3	-	CATSDPAFSGTGPDTQYF
TRBV6-4	TRBJ2-1	many	CASSVGTSVGEQFF
TRBV3-1	TRBJ2-1	-	CASSQLNGGAVGNEQFF
TRBV29-1	TRBJ2-7	few	CSVGDSGAAYEQYF
TRBV6-2/TRBV6-3	TRBJ2-7	few	CASSPRDRNSYEQYF
TRBV4-2	TRBJ2-1	-	CASSQEFRNEQFF
TRBV7-2	TRBJ1-2	few	CASSLVQGNVNGYTF
TRBV12-3/TRBV12-4	TRBJ2-3	-	CASSSRTRSTDTQYF
TRBV7-2	TRBJ2-3	many	CASSLAANTQYF
TRBV29-1	TRBJ1-2	few	CSGGQGDGYTF
TRBV12-3/TRBV12-4	TRBJ2-1	few	CASLGQDYNEQFF
TRBV18	TRBJ2-5	-	CASSPSQKETQYF
TRBV19	TRBJ1-6	-	CASRTGGSPLHF
TRBV15	TRBJ1-2	-	CAIGTGNYGYTF
TRBV14	TRBJ2-7	-	CASSHKWDRAYEQYF
TRBV29-1	TRBJ1-2	few	CSVEVTGVRGYTF
TRBV3-1	TRBJ2-2	few	CASSLWTGTNTGELFF
TRBV27	TRBJ1-2	-	CASSLRGHLRGYGYTF
TRBV3-1	TRBJ1-4	-	CASSQEGWQGREKLFF
TRBV5-6	TRBJ2-5	few	CASSEPGGLETQYF
TRBV5-6	TRBJ2-3	few	CASSLAVRGLGTDTQYF
TRBV2	TRBJ2-7	-	CASNDRAAYEQYF
TRBV7-2	TRBJ2-1	many	CASSFTGTSAYNEQFF
TRBV27	TRBJ1-1	few	CASSFRQGEGNTEAFF